These T cell receptor beta chains were read from a single sample in a study of early T cells in non-severe SARS-CoV-2 infection. A single record per CDR3 protein comes from TCRdb applying MiXCR to the 5' RACE reads. Among roughly 120,000 distinct CDR3 sequences listed, 10% to 15% were seen once. The specimen comprised whole blood, sampled at baseline. The receptors here all came from an adult who was a healthcare worker with PCR-confirmed SARS-CoV-2 infection or an uninfected control (not recorded which). Each CDR3 is given with its conserved first and last residue. A D gene is named only where the DNA matches it firmly. A clone size is listed for some rows: how often the clone was seen (once, few, many), or a class if it is expanded.

>TRBV7-9|NA|15|NA|TRBJ1-6
TGTGCCAGCAGCTTAGGTGGTTCCTATAATTCACCCCTCCACTTT
CASSLGGSYNSPLHF
>TRBV28|many|14|NA|TRBJ2-5
TGTGCCAGCACCTCAAGGGCGCGGGAAGAGACCCAGTACTTC
CASTSRAREETQYF
>TRBV19|few|11|NA|TRBJ1-1
TGTGCCAGTAGTCATAACACTGAAGCTTTCTTT
CASSHNTEAFF
>TRBV7-3|few|16|NA|TRBJ2-3
TGTGCCAGCAGCACCCCCCGGGACGAACACACAGATACGCAGTATTTT
CASSTPRDEHTDTQYF
>TRBV28|NA|13|TRBD1|TRBJ2-7
TGTGCCAGCAGTGCCTGGACAGGTAACGAGCAGTACTTC
CASSAWTGNEQYF
>TRBV7-9|many|13|NA|TRBJ1-4
TGTGCCAGCACCCGGACCTCGGAGGAAAAACTGTTTTTT
CASTRTSEEKLFF
>TRBV6-1|NA|15|NA|TRBJ1-2
TGTGCCAGCAGTGAACAGGGCGCGGTGATTTATGGCTACACCTTC
CASSEQGAVIYGYTF
>TRBV3-1|NA|13|NA|TRBJ2-4
TGTGCCAGCAGCCAAGCGGGAGTTCACATTCAGTACTTC
CASSQAGVHIQYF
>TRBV29-1|many|15|TRBD2|TRBJ2-1
TGCAGCGTCACGATAGCGGGAGGGCCTGGCCATGAGCAGTTCTTC
CSVTIAGGPGHEQFF
>TRBV20-1|NA|14|NA|TRBJ2-7
TGCAGTGCTAGCGGGGGCGGAGTCTCCTACGAGCAGTACTTC
CSASGGGVSYEQYF
>TRBV7-6|many|15|NA|TRBJ1-6
TGTGCCAGCAGCCTCGGCAGGGTTGATAATTCACCCCTCCACTTT
CASSLGRVDNSPLHF
>TRBV18|NA|11|NA|TRBJ1-5
TGTGCCAGCTCACCGGGACAGCCCCAGCATTTT
CASSPGQPQHF
>TRBV9|NA|15|TRBD1|TRBJ1-5
TGTGCCAGCAGCGCCGGGACAGGGGGCTGGCAGCCCCAGCATTTT
CASSAGTGGWQPQHF
>TRBV15|few|12|NA|TRBJ2-1
TGTGCCACCAGCAGAGATGCCCGAGAGCAGTTCTTC
CATSRDAREQFF
>TRBV7-9|few|15|NA|TRBJ2-3
TGTGCCAGCAGCTTAGCAGGCAGGGGCACAGATACGCAGTATTTT
CASSLAGRGTDTQYF
>TRBV29-1|few|15|NA|TRBJ2-2
TGCAGCGTTGGAAGCAGGGCTCATGACACCGGGGAGCTGTTTTTT
CSVGSRAHDTGELFF
>TRBV20-1|many|14|NA|TRBJ1-3
TGCAGTGCAGGGACAAGCCGCTCTGGAAACACCATATATTTT
CSAGTSRSGNTIYF
>TRBV30|many|17|TRBD2|TRBJ2-2
TGTGCCTGGACCAACCCCCTTATAGCGGGAGAAGGTGGGGAGCTGTTTTTT
CAWTNPLIAGEGGELFF
>TRBV29-1|few|12|TRBD1|TRBJ1-1
TGCAGCGCAAGGACAGGGGAACAGGAAGCTTTCTTT
CSARTGEQEAFF
>TRBV20-1|NA|12|NA|TRBJ2-7
TGCAGTGCTAGAGAGAGTACACCCGAGCAGTACTTC
CSARESTPEQYF
>TRBV28|many|15|NA|TRBJ2-2
TGTGCCAGCAGTTTGTGGGGGATGCGGACCGGGGAGCTGTTTTTT
CASSLWGMRTGELFF
>TRBV7-8|NA|14|NA|TRBJ2-7
TGTGCCAGCAGCTTGGGGGGGGCCATCTACGAGCAGTACTTC
CASSLGGAIYEQYF
>TRBV28|few|13|NA|TRBJ1-1
TGTGCCAGCAGGTGGATCGAGAACACTGAAGTTTTCTTT
CASRWIENTEVFF
>TRBV5-1|NA|14|NA|TRBJ1-1
TGCGCCAGCAGCCTACATACAGAGAACACTGAAGCTTTCTTT
CASSLHTENTEAFF
>TRBV29-1|NA|18|TRBD2|TRBJ2-2
TGCAGCGCGACCAATCCGGGACTAGCGGGAGGCGGAACCGGGGAGCTGTTTTTT
CSATNPGLAGGGTGELFF
>TRBV9|NA|15|TRBD2|TRBJ2-1
TGTGCCAGCAGCATGACTAGCGGGAGATACAATGAGCAGTTCTTC
CASSMTSGRYNEQFF
>TRBV11-2|NA|15|NA|TRBJ1-1
TGTGCCAGCAGCGATACCGGGACACCGAACACTGAAGCTTTCTTT
CASSDTGTPNTEAFF
>TRBV7-9|few|15|TRBD1|TRBJ1-2
TGTGCCACCGGACAGGGGGCGGGCTCTAGCTATGGCTACACCTTC
CATGQGAGSSYGYTF
>TRBV9|few|14|TRBD2|TRBJ2-3
TGTGCCAGCAGCGCAGCGGGGAACACAGATACGCAGTATTTT
CASSAAGNTDTQYF
>TRBV20-1|few|13|NA|TRBJ2-5
TGCAGTGCTAGATCAGGGTGGCTGGAGACCCAGTACTTC
CSARSGWLETQYF
>TRBV10-3|few|15|NA|TRBJ2-7
TGTGCCATCAGTGCCCAGGGGGGAAAGGGGTACGAGCAGTACTTC
CAISAQGGKGYEQYF
>TRBV28|NA|14|NA|TRBJ2-7
TGTGCCAGCAGTTTATCGGACACGGCCTACGAGCAGTACTTC
CASSLSDTAYEQYF
>TRBV7-3|NA|15|NA|TRBJ1-4
TGTGCCAGCAGCCCTAACCCAGGGTTGGGTGAAAAACTGTTTTTT
CASSPNPGLGEKLFF
>TRBV20-1|many|14|TRBD2|TRBJ2-5
TGCAGTGCTATTAGCGGGGCGCCGCAAGAGACCCAGTACTTC
CSAISGAPQETQYF
>TRBV3-1|NA|16|NA|TRBJ2-1
TGTGCCAGCAGCCAAGGGGTACCGACTTCCAACAATGAGCAGTTCTTC
CASSQGVPTSNNEQFF
>TRBV28|NA|14|NA|TRBJ2-7
TGTGCCAGCAGTTTCATCCGCCCGAGGGACGAGCAGTACTTC
CASSFIRPRDEQYF
>TRBV7-3|NA|16|TRBD2|TRBJ2-1
TGTGCCAGCAGCTTAACGAGCGGGAGAGGGGGAATGGAGCAGTTCTTC
CASSLTSGRGGMEQFF
>TRBV6-5|few|15|NA|TRBJ1-1
TGTGCCAGCAGTTACTCAGCAGGGAGGGTCACTGAAGCTTTCTTT
CASSYSAGRVTEAFF
>TRBV3-1|NA|15|NA|TRBJ1-2
TGTGCCAGCAGCCAAGAGGAGGATGGGGCATATGGCTACACCTTC
CASSQEEDGAYGYTF
>TRBV28|NA|16|NA|TRBJ1-2
TGTGCCAGCAGCCAGGCCCGGGACCTAGGGGGCTATGGCTACACCTTC
CASSQARDLGGYGYTF
>TRBV7-2|NA|16|TRBD2|TRBJ2-1
TGTGCCAGCAGCCCGGGACTAGCGGTCTCCTACAATGAGCAGTTCTTC
CASSPGLAVSYNEQFF
>TRBV9|NA|15|TRBD1|TRBJ2-3
TGTGCCAGCAGCGTGGTCGGACAGGGAGGAGATACGCAGTATTTT
CASSVVGQGGDTQYF
>TRBV7-9|many|14|TRBD1|TRBJ2-5
TGTGCCAGCAGCTCCCCTGACAGGGGAGAGACCCAGTACTTC
CASSSPDRGETQYF
>TRBV5-6|many|15|NA|TRBJ1-5
TGTGCCAGCAGCTTGCTAGGTATTAGCAATCAGCCCCAGCATTTT
CASSLLGISNQPQHF
>TRBV20-1|NA|15|NA|TRBJ1-5
TGCAGTGCCAAACGGGATGCAATTAGCAATCAGCCCCAGCATTTT
CSAKRDAISNQPQHF
>TRBV11-2|few|13|NA|TRBJ2-7
TGTGCCAGCAGCTCCCCCCGTCCCTACGAGCAGTACTTC
CASSSPRPYEQYF
>TRBV7-2|many|16|NA|TRBJ2-3
TGTGCCAGCAGCTCTGGGCGAGGGGGGGCTACAGATACGCAGTATTTT
CASSSGRGGATDTQYF
>TRBV6-2/TRBV6-3|few|12|NA|TRBJ2-7
TGTGCCAGCAGTACCCCGGGGCTACCGCAGTACTTC
CASSTPGLPQYF
>TRBV2|few|13|NA|TRBJ2-5
TGTGCCAGCACCCAGGGGAGGGGAGAGACCCAGTACTTC
CASTQGRGETQYF
>TRBV12-3/TRBV12-4|NA|11|NA|TRBJ2-3
TGTGCCAGCAGCTCCGGGACTGAGCAGTATTTT
CASSSGTEQYF
>TRBV7-9|NA|16|TRBD2|TRBJ2-7
TGTGCCAGCAGCTCCTTAGCGGGGTCCCACTCCTACGAGCGGTACTTC
CASSSLAGSHSYERYF
>TRBV28|NA|14|NA|TRBJ1-5
TGTGCCAGCAGTACACAGGAGGGCGGTCAGCCCCAGCATTTT
CASSTQEGGQPQHF
>TRBV28|NA|15|NA|TRBJ2-5
TGTGCCAGCAGTTTCGGTAGCCTACTTGGGGAGACCCAGTACTTC
CASSFGSLLGETQYF
>TRBV6-5|NA|14|NA|TRBJ2-5
TGTGCCAGCAGTTACTCTCGGGTAGGGGAGACCCAGTACTTC
CASSYSRVGETQYF
>TRBV19|few|12|NA|TRBJ2-2
TGTGCCAGTAGCGGATGGACGGGGGAGCTGTTTTTT
CASSGWTGELFF
>TRBV2|NA|14|TRBD2|TRBJ2-1
TGTGCCAGCTCTATCGCGGGAGGATCCAATGAGCAGTTCTTC
CASSIAGGSNEQFF
>TRBV28|NA|12|NA|TRBJ2-7
TGTGCCAGCAGTTCCCTCCCCTACGAGCAGTACTTC
CASSSLPYEQYF
>TRBV18|many|15|TRBD1|TRBJ2-2
TGTGCCAGCTCACGGGACAGGGGGAACGCCGGGGAGCTGTTTTTT
CASSRDRGNAGELFF
>TRBV12-3/TRBV12-4|few|16|NA|TRBJ1-1
TGTGCCAGCAGTTTAAACAGGGTAAGGGAGAACACTGAAGCTTTCTTT
CASSLNRVRENTEAFF
>TRBV5-8|NA|15|NA|TRBJ2-7
TGTGCCAGCAGTTTTCCAGACAGCCGCTCCTACGAGCAGTACTTC
CASSFPDSRSYEQYF